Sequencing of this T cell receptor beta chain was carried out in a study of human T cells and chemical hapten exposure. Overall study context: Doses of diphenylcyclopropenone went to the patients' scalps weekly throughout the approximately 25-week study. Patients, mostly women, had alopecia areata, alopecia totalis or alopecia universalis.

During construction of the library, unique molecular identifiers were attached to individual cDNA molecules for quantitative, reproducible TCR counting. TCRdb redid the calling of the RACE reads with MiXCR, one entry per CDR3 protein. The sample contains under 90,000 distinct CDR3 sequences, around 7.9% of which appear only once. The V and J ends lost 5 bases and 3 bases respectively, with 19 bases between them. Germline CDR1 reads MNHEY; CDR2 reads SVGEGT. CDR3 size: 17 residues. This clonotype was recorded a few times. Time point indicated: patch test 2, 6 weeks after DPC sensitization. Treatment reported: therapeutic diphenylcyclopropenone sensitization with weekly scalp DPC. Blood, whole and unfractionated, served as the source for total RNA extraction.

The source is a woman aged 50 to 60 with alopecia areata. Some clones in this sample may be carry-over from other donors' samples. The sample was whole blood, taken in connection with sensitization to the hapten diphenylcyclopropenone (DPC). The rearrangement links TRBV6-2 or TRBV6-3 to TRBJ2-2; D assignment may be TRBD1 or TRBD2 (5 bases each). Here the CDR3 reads CASSLGPGRRDTGELFF. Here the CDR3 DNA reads TGTGCCAGCAGTCTGGGACCAGGGAGACGAGACACCGGGGAGCTGTTTTTT.